The clone carrying this T cell receptor (beta chain) came up a few times. No antigen is known for it. This entry comes from a study of blood T cells in healthy people across ages. Donors each provided roughly 11 milliliters of peripheral blood. The use of a sample-barcoded 5' primer and a J-beta primer mix characterized a second PCR of about 6 to 12 cycles. Each CDR3 protein gets one entry after TCRdb re-called the 5' RACE reads with MiXCR. The table lists hundreds of thousands of distinct CDR3 sequences, more than 20% of them singletons. Findings and limits, study-wide: It was the long-lived donors that had more naive CD4+ cells and higher diversity than aged donors.

CDR3 length: 20 amino acids. The same sample was also used in a study of T cells of mothers and their children.

This TCR derives from a boy between 10 and 17 years old in good health. Sequenced input: blood. The chain has TRBV21-1 and TRBJ2-6; the table gives TRBD1 as D, unverified against the DNA. TRBV21-1 represents a pseudogene. In DNA form, the CDR3 reads TGTGCCAGCAGCAAAGGAGGACGAACAGGGGGCAAGGCTGGGGCCAACGTCCTGACTTTC. Translating gives CASSKGGRTGGKAGANVLTF.